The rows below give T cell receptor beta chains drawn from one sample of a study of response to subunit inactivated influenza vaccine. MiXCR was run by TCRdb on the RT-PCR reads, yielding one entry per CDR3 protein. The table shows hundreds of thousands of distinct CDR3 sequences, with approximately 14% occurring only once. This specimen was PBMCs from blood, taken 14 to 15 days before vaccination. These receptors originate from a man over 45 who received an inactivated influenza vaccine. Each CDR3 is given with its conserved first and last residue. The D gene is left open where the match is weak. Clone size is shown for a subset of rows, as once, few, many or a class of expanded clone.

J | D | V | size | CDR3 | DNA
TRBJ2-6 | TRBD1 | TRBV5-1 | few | CASSPGRAGGPTSGANVLTF | TGCGCCAGCAGCCCTGGCCGGGCAGGGGGCCCTACCTCTGGGGCCAACGTCCTGACTTTC
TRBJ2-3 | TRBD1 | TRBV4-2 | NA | CASSLPGQGSADTQYF | TGTGCCAGCAGCCTCCCGGGACAGGGGTCCGCAGATACGCAGTATTTT
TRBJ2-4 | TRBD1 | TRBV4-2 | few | CASSQEGDSKNIQYF | TGTGCCAGCAGCCAAGAGGGGGACAGTAAAAACATTCAGTACTTC
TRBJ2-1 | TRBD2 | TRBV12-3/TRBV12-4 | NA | CASSLINSGVRDNEQFF | TGTGCCAGCAGTTTAATTAATAGCGGGGTGCGAGACAATGAGCAGTTCTTC
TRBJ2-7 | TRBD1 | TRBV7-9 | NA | CASSTGTGDPEQYF | TGTGCCAGCAGCACAGGGACAGGGGATCCCGAGCAGTACTTC
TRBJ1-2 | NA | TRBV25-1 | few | CASSEAGTGYTF | TGTGCCAGCAGTGAAGCTGGGACCGGCTACACCTTC
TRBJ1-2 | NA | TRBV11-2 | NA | CASSLELGTLSNYGYTF | TGTGCCAGCAGCTTAGAACTAGGGACCCTTTCTAACTATGGCTACACCTTC
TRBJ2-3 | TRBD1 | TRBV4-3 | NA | CASSQQGTATDTQYF | TGCGCCAGCAGCCAGCAGGGGACAGCTACAGATACGCAGTATTTT
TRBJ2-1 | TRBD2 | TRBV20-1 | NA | CSAEGTSGRPGIF | TGCAGTGCCGAAGGGACTAGCGGGAGGCCGGGGATCTTC
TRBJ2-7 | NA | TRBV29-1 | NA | CSVARASAAYEQYF | TGCAGCGTCGCTCGGGCTAGCGCAGCCTACGAGCAGTACTTC
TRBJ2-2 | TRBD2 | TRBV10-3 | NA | CAISEGGLVITGELFF | TGTGCCATCAGTGAAGGGGGACTAGTTATTACCGGGGAGCTGTTTTTT
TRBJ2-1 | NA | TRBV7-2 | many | CASSFGSRYNEQFF | TGTGCCAGCAGCTTCGGGTCACGTTACAATGAGCAGTTCTTC
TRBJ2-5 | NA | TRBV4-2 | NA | CASRGNRDRETQYF | TGTGCCAGCCGGGGAAACAGGGATCGAGAGACCCAGTACTTC
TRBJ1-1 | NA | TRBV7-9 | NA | CASSPPGSRETEAFF | TGTGCCAGCAGCCCGCCGGGCTCTAGGGAGACTGAAGCTTTCTTT
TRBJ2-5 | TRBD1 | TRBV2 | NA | CASSGTVGPRETQYF | TGTGCCAGCAGCGGGACAGTAGGTCCCCGGGAGACCCAGTACTTC
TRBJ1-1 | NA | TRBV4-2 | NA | CASSLNRLEVEAFF | TGTGCCAGCAGCCTGAATCGGTTGGAGGTAGAAGCTTTCTTT
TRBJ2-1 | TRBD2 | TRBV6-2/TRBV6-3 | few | CASRTASGGSYNEQFF | TGTGCCAGCAGGACGGCTAGCGGGGGTTCCTACAATGAGCAGTTCTTC
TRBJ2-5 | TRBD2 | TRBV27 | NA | CASSLKAGGPGTQYF | TGTGCCAGCAGTTTAAAAGCGGGAGGGCCGGGGACCCAGTACTTC
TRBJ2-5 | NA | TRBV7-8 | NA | CASSSSGLRETQYF | TGTGCCAGCAGCTCCTCAGGGTTGAGGGAGACCCAGTACTTC
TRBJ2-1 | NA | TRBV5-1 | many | CASSLSPGGEQFF | TGCGCCAGCAGCTTGTCCCCTGGAGGGGAGCAGTTCTTC
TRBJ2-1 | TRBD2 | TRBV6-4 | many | CASSELREGHGLGFF | TGTGCCAGCAGTGAGCTTCGGGAGGGCCATGGGTTGGGGTTCTTC
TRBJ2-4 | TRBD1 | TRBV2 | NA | CASRRDSLAKNIQYF | TGTGCCAGCAGGAGGGACAGTCTAGCCAAAAACATTCAGTACTTC
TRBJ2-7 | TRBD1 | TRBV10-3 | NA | CAISKQGADFSHEQYF | TGTGCCATCAGCAAACAGGGGGCGGATTTTTCCCACGAGCAGTACTTC
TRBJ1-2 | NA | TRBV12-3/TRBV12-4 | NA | CASSSGTTTNYGYTF | TGTGCCAGCAGTTCCGGGACGACTACTAACTATGGCTACACCTTC
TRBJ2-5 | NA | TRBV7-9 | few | CASSEKWGFQETQYF | TGTGCCAGCAGTGAGAAGTGGGGCTTTCAAGAGACCCAGTACTTC
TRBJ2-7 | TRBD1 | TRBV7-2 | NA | CASSSRTGVYYEQYF | TGTGCCAGCAGCTCCAGGACAGGGGTTTACTACGAGCAGTACTTC
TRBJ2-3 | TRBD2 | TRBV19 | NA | CASSIPRGTSGLGPDTQYF | TGTGCCAGTAGTATTCCCCGGGGGACTAGCGGGCTCGGCCCAGATACGCAGTATTTT
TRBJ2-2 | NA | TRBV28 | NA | CASRRDGLALPGELFF | TGTGCCAGCAGACGAGACGGCCTAGCCCTCCCCGGGGAGCTGTTTTTT
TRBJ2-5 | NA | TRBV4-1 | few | CASSQLGGLGKTQYF | TGCGCCAGCAGCCAACTTGGCGGCTTAGGGAAGACCCAGTACTTC
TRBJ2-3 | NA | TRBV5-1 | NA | CASSTGRNADTQYF | TGCGCCAGCAGCACCGGGAGAAATGCAGATACGCAGTATTTT
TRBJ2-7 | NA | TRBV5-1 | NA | CASSLEAHEQYF | TGCGCCAGCAGCCTGGAGGCCCACGAGCAGTACTTC
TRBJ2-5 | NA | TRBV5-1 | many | CASSLTTFQETQYF | TGCGCCAGCAGCTTGACCACATTCCAAGAGACCCAGTACTTC
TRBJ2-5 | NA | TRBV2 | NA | CGSSPREETQYF | TGTGGTTCATCCCCGAGGGAGGAGACCCAGTACTTC
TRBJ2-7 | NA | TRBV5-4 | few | CASSLGGPNAYEQYF | TGTGCCAGCAGCTTGGGAGGCCCGAACGCCTACGAGCAGTACTTC
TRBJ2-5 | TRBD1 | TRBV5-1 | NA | CASSRRDRRSETQHF | TGCGCCAGCAGCCGTCGGGACAGGCGGTCAGAGACCCAGCACTTC
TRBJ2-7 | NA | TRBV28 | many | CASSSNRVHEQYF | TGTGCCAGCAGTTCAAACAGGGTCCACGAGCAGTACTTC
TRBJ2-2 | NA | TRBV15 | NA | CATSRGFNTGELFF | TGTGCCACCAGCAGAGGGTTTAACACCGGGGAGCTGTTTTTT
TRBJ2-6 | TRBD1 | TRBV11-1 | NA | CASSPVPGQGSGANVLTF | TGTGCCAGCAGCCCAGTCCCGGGACAGGGTTCAGGGGCCAACGTCCTGACTTTC
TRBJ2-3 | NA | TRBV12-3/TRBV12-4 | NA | CASSPAAGFVTQYF | TGTGCCAGCAGCCCAGCGGCTGGCTTCGTTACGCAGTATTTT